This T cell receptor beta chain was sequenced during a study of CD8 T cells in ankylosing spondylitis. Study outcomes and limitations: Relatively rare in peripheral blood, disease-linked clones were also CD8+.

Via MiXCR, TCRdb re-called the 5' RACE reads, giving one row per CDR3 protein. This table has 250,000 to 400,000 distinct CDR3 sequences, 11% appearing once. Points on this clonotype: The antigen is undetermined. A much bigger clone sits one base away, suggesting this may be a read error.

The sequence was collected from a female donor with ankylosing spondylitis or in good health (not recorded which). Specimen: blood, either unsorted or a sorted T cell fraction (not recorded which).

The CDR3 sequence is CASRNLPEGGRGEQYF. CDR3 DNA: TGTGCCAGCAGGAATCTACCGGAGGGAGGGCGGGGCGAGCAGTACTTC. The rearrangement links TRBV6-1 to TRBJ2-7; TRBD2 matches at 7 bases. This CDR3 spans 16 amino acids. The trim removed 6 bases at V and 6 bases at J, leaving 17 bases unmatched. Germline CDR1 is MNHNS and CDR2 is SASEGT.